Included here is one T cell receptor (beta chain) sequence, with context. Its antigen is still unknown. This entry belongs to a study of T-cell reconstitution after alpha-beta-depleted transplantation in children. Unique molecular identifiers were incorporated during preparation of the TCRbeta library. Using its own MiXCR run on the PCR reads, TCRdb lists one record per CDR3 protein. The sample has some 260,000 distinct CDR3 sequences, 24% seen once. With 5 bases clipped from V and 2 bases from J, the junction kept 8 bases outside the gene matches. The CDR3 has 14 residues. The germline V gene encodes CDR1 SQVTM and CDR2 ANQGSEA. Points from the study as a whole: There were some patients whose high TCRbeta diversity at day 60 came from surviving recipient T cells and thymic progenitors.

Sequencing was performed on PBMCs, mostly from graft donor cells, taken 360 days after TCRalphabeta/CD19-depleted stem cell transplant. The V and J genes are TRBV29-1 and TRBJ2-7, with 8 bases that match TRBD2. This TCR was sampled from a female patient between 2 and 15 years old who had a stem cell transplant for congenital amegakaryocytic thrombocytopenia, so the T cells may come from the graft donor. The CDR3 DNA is TGCAGCGTTATCGCTAGCGGGCAAACCTACGAGCAGTACTTC. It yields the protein CSVIASGQTYEQYF.